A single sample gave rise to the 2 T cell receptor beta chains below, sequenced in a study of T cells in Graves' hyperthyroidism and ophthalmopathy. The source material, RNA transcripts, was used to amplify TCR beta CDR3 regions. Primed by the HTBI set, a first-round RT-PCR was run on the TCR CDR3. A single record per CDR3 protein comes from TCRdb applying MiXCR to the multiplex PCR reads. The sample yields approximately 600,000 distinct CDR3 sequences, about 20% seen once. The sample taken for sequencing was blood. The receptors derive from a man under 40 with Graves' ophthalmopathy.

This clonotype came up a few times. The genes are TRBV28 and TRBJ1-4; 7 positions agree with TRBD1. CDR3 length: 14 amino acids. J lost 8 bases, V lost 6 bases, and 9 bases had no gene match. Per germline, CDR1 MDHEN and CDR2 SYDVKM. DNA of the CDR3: TGTGCCAGCAGCCACCGACAGGGAAGCGAAAAACTGTTTTTT. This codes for CASSHRQGSEKLFF.

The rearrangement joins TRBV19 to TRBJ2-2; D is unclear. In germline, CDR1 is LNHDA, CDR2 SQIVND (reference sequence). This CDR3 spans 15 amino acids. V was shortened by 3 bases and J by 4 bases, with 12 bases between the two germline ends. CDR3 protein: CASSILHVGTGELFF. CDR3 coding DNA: TGTGCCAGTAGTATCCTCCACGTGGGCACCGGGGAGCTGTTTTTT. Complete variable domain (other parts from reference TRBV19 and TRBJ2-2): DGGITQSPKYLFRKEGQNVTLSCEQNLNHDAMYWYRQDPGQGLRLIYYSQIVNDFQKGDIAEGYSVSREKKESFPLTVTSAQKNPTAFYLCASSILHVGTGELFFGEGSRLTVL.